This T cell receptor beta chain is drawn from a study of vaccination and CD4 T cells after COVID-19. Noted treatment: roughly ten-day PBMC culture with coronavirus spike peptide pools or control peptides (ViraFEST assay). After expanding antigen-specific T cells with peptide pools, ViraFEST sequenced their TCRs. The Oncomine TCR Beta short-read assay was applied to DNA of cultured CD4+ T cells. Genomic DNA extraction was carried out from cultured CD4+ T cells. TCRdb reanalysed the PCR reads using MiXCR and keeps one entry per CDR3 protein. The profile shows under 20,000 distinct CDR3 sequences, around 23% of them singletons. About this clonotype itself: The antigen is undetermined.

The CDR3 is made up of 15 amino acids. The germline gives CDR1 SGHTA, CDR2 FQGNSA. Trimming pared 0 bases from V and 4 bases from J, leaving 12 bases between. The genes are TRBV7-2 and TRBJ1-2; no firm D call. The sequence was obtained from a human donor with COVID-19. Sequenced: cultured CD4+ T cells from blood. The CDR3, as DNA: TGTGCCAGCAGCTTAGCCCGGCGGCAGACCTATGGCTACACCTTC. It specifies CASSLARRQTYGYTF.